In its sample, the clone carrying this T cell receptor (beta chain) was seen a few times. The method was immunoSEQ multiplex PCR; TCRdb's version includes in-frame clones alone and lacks a portion of them. The data contain 200,000 to 300,000 clones, roughly 88% of them singletons. Trimming stripped 1 base from V and 7 bases from J, with 16 bases between. The CDR3 totals 16 residues. Per the germline V gene, CDR1 is KGHDR and CDR2 is SFDVKD. All enrollees were roughly 18 to 89 years old and from roughly 22 US areas. Allocation to cohorts depended on clinical history reported by the participants. The data stem from a study of blood T cell repertoires in COVID-19. Whole-study context: Researchers got acute and convalescent COVID-19 samples from the United States, Italy and Spain.

The sequence was obtained from a woman between 40 and 55 years old with acute COVID-19. Sample: PBMCs or T cells enriched from blood (not recorded which). This chain uses TRBV24-1 with TRBJ2-1, with D maybe TRBD2 (7 bases). The CDR3 nucleotides read TGTGCCACCAGTGATTTTAGGAGGGGGGGATCGAATGAGCAGTTCTTC. Protein: CATSDFRRGGSNEQFF.